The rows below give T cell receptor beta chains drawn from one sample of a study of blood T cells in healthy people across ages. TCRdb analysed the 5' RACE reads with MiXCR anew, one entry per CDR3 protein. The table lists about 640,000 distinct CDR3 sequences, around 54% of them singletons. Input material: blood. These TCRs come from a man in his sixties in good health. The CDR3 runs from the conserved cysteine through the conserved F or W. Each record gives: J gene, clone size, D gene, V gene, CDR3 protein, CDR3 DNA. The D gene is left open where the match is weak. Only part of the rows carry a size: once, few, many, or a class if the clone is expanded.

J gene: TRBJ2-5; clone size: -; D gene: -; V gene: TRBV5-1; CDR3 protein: CASSPQGHQETQYF; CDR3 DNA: TGCGCCAGCAGCCCGCAGGGGCACCAAGAGACCCAGTACTTC
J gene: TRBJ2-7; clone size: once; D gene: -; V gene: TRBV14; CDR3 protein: CASSQVSYEQYF; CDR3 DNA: TGTGCCAGCAGCCAAGTGAGCTACGAGCAGTACTTC
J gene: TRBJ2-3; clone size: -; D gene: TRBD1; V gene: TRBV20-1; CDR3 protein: CSARDGLSDRGQGTQYF; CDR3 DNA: TGCAGTGCTAGAGATGGTTTATCGGACAGGGGGCAAGGTACGCAGTATTTT
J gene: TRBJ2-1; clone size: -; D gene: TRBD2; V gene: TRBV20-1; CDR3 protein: CSARPLAGGPYNEQFF; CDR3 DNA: TGCAGTGCTAGACCTCTAGCGGGGGGGCCATACAATGAGCAGTTCTTC
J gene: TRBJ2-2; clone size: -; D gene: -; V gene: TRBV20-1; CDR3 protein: CSAGQTGELFF; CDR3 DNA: TGCAGTGCTGGACAAACAGGGGAGCTGTTTTTT
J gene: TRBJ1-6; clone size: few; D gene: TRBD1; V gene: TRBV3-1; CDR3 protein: CASSQGTGRDSPLHF; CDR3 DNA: TGTGCCAGCAGCCAAGGGACAGGGCGAGATTCTCCCCTCCACTTT
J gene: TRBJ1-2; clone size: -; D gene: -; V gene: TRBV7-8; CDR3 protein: CASSLVGGSYTF; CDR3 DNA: TGTGCCAGCAGCTTAGTAGGCGGGAGCTACACCTTC
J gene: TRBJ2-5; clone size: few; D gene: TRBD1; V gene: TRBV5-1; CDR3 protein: CASSLAGATGQETQYF; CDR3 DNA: TGCGCCAGCAGCTTGGCTGGGGCGACAGGGCAAGAGACCCAGTACTTC
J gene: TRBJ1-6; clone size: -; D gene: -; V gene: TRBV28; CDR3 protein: CASREDPNNSPLHF; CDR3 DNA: TGTGCCAGCAGAGAGGACCCCAATAATTCACCCCTCCACTTT
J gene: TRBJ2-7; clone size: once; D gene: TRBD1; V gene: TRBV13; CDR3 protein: CASTTQGAAHEQYF; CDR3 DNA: TGTGCCAGCACCACACAGGGGGCGGCTCACGAGCAGTACTTC
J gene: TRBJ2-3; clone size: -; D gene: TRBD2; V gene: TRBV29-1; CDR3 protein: CSVELASGGPDTQYF; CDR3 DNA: TGCAGCGTTGAGTTGGCTAGCGGGGGCCCAGATACGCAGTATTTT
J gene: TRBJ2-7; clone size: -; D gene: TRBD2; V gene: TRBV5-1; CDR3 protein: CASSLETGGSYEQYF; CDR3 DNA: TGCGCCAGCAGCTTGGAGACGGGAGGCTCCTACGAGCAGTACTTC
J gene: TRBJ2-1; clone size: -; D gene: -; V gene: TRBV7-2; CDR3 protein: CASSIRRGTNEQFF; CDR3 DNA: TGTGCCAGCAGCATACGCCGGGGGACTAATGAGCAGTTCTTC
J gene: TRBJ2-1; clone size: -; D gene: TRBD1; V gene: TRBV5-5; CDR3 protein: CASSVLQGSYNEQFF; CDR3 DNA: TGTGCCAGCAGCGTCTTACAGGGGTCCTACAATGAGCAGTTCTTC
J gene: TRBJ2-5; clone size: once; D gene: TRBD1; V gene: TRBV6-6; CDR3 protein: CASSSPGQGTPGQYF; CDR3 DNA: TGTGCCAGCAGTTCTCCGGGACAGGGGACGCCCGGGCAGTACTTC
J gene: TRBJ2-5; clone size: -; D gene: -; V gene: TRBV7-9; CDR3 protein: CASSSPGLDDGGQYF; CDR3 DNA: TGTGCCAGCAGCTCCCCGGGACTGGATGACGGGGGCCAGTACTTC
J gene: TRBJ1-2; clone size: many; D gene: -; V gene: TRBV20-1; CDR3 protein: CSALPGAPDYGYTF; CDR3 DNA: TGCAGTGCCCTACCAGGGGCCCCCGATTATGGCTACACCTTC
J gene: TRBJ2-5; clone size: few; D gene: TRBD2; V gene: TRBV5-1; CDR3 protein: CASSLVGTSEETQYF; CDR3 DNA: TGCGCCAGCAGCTTGGTCGGGACTAGCGAAGAGACCCAGTACTTC